This TCR beta chain was documented in a study of blood T cell repertoires in COVID-19. Per the study methods: Amplification of reference gene primers was used by the study to estimate nucleated cell counts. The table came from immunoSEQ multiplex PCR; TCRdb's copy has only in-frame clones and leaves some out. V and J calls and clone size are given by that table; D and trimming were obtained from the DNA. This sample has approximately 300,000 clones, with under 90% found just once. The CDR3 is made up of 16 amino acids. The sequenced sample was PBMCs or T cells enriched from blood (not recorded which). The sequence was collected from a woman between 18 and 30 years old who had recovered from COVID-19. The chain uses TRBV21-1 and TRBJ1-1; TRBD1, the table's D call, was not compared with the DNA. TRBV21-1 is tagged as a pseudogene. CDR3 protein: CASSSSRRGMSTEAFF. The DNA for the CDR3 is TGTGCCAGCAGCAGCAGTCGTAGGGGTATGAGCACTGAAGCTTTCTTT.